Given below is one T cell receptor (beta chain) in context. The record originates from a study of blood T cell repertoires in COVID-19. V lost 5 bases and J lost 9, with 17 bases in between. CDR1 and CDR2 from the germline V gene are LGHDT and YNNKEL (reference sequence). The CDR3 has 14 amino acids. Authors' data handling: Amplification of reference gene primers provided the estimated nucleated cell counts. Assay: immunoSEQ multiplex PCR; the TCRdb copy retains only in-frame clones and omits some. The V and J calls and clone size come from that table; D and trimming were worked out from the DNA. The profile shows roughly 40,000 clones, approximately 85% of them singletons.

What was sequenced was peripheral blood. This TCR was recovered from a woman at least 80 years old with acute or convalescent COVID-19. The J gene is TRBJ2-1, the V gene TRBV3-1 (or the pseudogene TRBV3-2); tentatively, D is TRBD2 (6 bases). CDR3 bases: TGTGCCAGCAGCGCCCTGGGGGGAGAAAGTGAGCAGTTCTTC. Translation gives CASSALGGESEQFF.